This entry features one T cell receptor beta chain sequence. The data belong to a study of control samples from healthy donors and cancer patients. V lost 0 bases and J lost 4, with 14 bases in between. The CDR3 has 17 residues. Germline values: CDR1 SGHDT, CDR2 YYEEEE. Generated by immunoSEQ multiplex PCR, the TCRdb table keeps only in-frame clones and is missing some. The data hold around 180,000 clones, with 90% to 95% observed a single time. The sequenced sample consisted of blood. This clonotype was obtained from a young woman in good health. The chain uses TRBV5-6 and TRBJ1-6; tentatively, D is TRBD1 (6 bases). Here the CDR3 reads CASSLALGGEYNSPLHF. CDR3 sequence (DNA): TGTGCCAGCAGCTTGGCATTGGGGGGCGAGTATAATTCACCCCTCCACTTT.